This section outlines one T cell receptor beta chain sequence together with its context. Original methodology: Cell counts per sample came from amplifying reference gene primers. Method: immunoSEQ multiplex PCR; TCRdb's copy keeps in-frame clones and lacks some. Clonal size and the V and J genes are those of that table, whereas D and trimming came from the DNA. The sample consists of over 200,000 clones, around nine tenths of them appearing once. The sample is drawn from a study of blood T cell repertoires in COVID-19. Background on the study: In each case, the material was cDNA or gDNA derived from T cells, B-cell-depleted T cells, or PBMCs.

Per the germline V gene, CDR1 is SQVTM and CDR2 is ANQGSEA. This CDR3 has 13 amino acids. The V gene end was trimmed by 5 bases and the J gene end by 5 bases; junction bases not matched to a gene: 6. Sequencing input: peripheral blood. The chain is built from TRBV29-1 and TRBJ2-3, with 8 positions matching TRBD2. The source is a woman between 18 and 29 years old who had recovered from COVID-19. The CDR3 spells CSVSGRAIDTQYF. The CDR3 DNA sequence: TGCAGCGTTTCCGGGAGGGCCATAGATACGCAGTATTTT.